This T cell receptor (beta chain) was sequenced during a study of radiation and T cells in renal cell carcinoma. Repertoires were generated with immunoSEQ multiplex PCR, while TCRdb's copy carries only in-frame clones and drops some. The data show under 200,000 clones, around 89% seen once. The time point is: blood 4 weeks post-SBRT, at nephrectomy. Regarding treatment: 15 Gy SBRT to primary tumor, nephrectomy 4 weeks later. Nephrectomy followed 15 Gy stereotactic body radiation by 4 weeks. The tumor was a clear cell renal cell carcinoma. Germline loops: CDR1 SGDLS, CDR2 YYNGEE. Trimming took 3 bases from V and 0 from J, leaving 6 bases between them. This CDR3 comprises 13 residues.

The TCR comes from a woman aged 50 to 60 with renal cell carcinoma. The sequences come from blood, collected from a patient whose treatment included radiotherapy and nephrectomy. This chain links TRBV9 with TRBJ1-1, with a possible D match to TRBD1 (6 bases). For the CDR3, the DNA is TGTGCCAGCAGCGACAGGGTGAACACTGAAGCTTTCTTT. It is translated as CASSDRVNTEAFF.